This T cell receptor beta chain is drawn from a study of control samples from healthy donors and cancer patients. This CDR3 is 15 amino acids long. V trimming: 5 bases; J trimming: 4 bases; junction bases outside the gene matches: 9. CDR1 and CDR2 from the germline V gene are MDHEN and SYDVKM. This table comes from immunoSEQ multiplex PCR, and its TCRdb copy is limited to in-frame clones, with some not included. The table lists some 130,000 clones, roughly 90% of them singletons, with 2% to 2.5% in the top ten. Material for sequencing was blood. This sequence was found in a woman between 50 and 59 years old in good health. This chain joins TRBV28 and TRBJ2-7; 9 bases fit TRBD2. CDR3 region: CASSGPGTSRYEQYF. CDR3 nucleotide sequence: TGTGCCAGCAGTGGACCCGGGACTAGCAGGTACGAGCAGTACTTC.